The clone carrying this T cell receptor (beta chain) was seen repeatedly, ten times or more. What it binds is not known. RNA transcripts gave rise to amplified TCR beta CDR3 regions. Using the HTBI primer set, a first-round RT-PCR was run on the TCR CDR3. TCRdb re-analysed the multiplex PCR reads in MiXCR, keeping a single row per CDR3 protein. The sample includes approximately 380,000 distinct CDR3 sequences, around 15% seen only once; the top ten take around 30%. The sample is drawn from a study of T cells in Graves' hyperthyroidism and ophthalmopathy. For the study at large: Peripheral blood was collected at initial diagnosis, before any treatment.

PBMCs were obtained from about 9.9 ml fresh peripheral blood. Whole-study findings and limits: Most thyroid clonotypes with frequency above 0.001 were detected in blood.

Sequencing was carried out using blood. This receptor was obtained from a man aged 50-59 years with Graves' ophthalmopathy.

The CDR3 reads CASSPLEDPSSYEQYF. The CDR3 DNA reads as TGTGCCAGCAGCCCACTGGAAGACCCCAGCTCCTACGAGCAGTACTTC. V usage is TRBV11-1 and J usage is TRBJ2-7; D unclear. This CDR3 is built from 16 residues. Between the trimmed V and J ends, which lost 5 bases and 0 bases, there was a span of 17 bases. Germline values: CDR1 SGHAT, CDR2 FQDESV (reference sequence).